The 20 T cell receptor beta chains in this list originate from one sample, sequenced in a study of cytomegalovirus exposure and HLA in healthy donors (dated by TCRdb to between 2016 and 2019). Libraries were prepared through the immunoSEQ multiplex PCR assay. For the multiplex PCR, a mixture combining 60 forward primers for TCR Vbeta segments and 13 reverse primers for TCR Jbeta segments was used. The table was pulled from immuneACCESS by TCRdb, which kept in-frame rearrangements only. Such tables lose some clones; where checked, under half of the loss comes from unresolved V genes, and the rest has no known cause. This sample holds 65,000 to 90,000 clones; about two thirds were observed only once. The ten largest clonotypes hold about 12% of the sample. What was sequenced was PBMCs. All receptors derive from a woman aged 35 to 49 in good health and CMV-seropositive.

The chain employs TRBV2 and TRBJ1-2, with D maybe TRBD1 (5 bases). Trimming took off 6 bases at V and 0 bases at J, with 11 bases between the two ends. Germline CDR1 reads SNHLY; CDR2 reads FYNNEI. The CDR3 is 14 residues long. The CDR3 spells CASSTGLTNYGYTF. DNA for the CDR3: TGTGCCAGCAGCACGGGACTCACTAACTATGGCTACACCTTC.

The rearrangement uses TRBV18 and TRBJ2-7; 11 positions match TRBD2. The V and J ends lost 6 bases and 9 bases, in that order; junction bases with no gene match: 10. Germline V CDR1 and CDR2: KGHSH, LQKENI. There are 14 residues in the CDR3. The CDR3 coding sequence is TGTGCCAGCTCCCCCGGACTAGCGGGCGATACGCAGTACTTC. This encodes CASSPGLAGDTQYF. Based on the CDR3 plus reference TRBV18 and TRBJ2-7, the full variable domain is NAGVMQNPRHLVRRRGQEARLRCSPMKGHSHVYWYRQLPEEGLKFMVYLQKENIIDESGMPKERFSAEFPKEGPSILRIQQVVRGDSAAYFCASSPGLAGDTQYFGPGTRLTVT.

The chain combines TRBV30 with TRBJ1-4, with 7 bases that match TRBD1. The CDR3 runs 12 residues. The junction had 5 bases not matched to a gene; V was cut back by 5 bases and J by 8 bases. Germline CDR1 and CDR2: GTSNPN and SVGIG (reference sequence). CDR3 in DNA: TGTGCCTGGGGACAGGCGGGGGAAAAACTGTTTTTT. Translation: CAWGQAGEKLFF.

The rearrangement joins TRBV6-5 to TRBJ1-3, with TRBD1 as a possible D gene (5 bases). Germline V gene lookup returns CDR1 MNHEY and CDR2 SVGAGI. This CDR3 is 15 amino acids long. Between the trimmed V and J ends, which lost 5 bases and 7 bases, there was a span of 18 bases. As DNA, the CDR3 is TGTGCCAGCAGTAACCCGACAAGGGGTTCGAACACCATATATTTT. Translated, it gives CASSNPTRGSNTIYF.

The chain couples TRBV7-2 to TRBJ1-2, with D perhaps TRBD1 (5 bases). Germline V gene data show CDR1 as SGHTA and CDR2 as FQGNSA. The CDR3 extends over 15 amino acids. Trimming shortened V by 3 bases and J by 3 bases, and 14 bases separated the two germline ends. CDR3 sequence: CASSFDGTVYYGYTF. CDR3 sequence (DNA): TGTGCCAGCAGCTTCGATGGGACTGTCTACTATGGCTACACCTTC.

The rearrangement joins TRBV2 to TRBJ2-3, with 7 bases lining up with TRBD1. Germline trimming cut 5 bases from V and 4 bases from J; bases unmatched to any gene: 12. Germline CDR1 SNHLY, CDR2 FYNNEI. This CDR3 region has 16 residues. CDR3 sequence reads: CASSYGYRGVADTQYF. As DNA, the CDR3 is TGTGCCAGCAGTTATGGTTACAGGGGTGTCGCAGATACGCAGTATTTT.

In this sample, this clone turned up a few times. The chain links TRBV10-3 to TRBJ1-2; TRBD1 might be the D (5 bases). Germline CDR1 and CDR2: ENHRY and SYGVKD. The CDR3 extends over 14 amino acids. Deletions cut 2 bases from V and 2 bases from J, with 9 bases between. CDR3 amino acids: CAISEQGSNYGYTF. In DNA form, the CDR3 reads TGTGCCATCAGTGAGCAGGGAAGCAACTATGGCTACACCTTC.

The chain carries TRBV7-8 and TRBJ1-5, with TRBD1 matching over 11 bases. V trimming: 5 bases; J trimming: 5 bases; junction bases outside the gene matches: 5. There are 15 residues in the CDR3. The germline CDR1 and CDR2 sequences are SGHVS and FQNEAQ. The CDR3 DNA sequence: TGTGCCAGCAGCGCACGGACAGGGGGCGATCAGCCCCAGCATTTT. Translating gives CASSARTGGDQPQHF.

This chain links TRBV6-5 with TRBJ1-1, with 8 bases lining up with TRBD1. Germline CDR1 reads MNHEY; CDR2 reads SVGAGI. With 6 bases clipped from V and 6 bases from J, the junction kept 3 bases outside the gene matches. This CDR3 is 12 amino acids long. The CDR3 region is CASRDRVSEAFF. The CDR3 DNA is TGTGCCAGCAGGGACAGGGTTTCTGAAGCTTTCTTT.

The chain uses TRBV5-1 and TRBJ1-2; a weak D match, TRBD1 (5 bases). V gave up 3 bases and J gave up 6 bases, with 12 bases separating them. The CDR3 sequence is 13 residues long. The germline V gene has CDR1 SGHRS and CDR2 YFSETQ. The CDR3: CASSSSGGDGYTF. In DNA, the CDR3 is TGCGCCAGCAGCTCCTCCGGGGGAGATGGCTACACCTTC. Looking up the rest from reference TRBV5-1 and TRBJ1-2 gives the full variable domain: KAGVTQTPRYLIKTRGQQVTLSCSPISGHRSVSWYQQTPGQGLQFLFEYFSETQRNKGNFPGRFSGRQFSNSRSEMNVSTLELGDSALYLCASSSSGGDGYTFGSGTRLTVV.

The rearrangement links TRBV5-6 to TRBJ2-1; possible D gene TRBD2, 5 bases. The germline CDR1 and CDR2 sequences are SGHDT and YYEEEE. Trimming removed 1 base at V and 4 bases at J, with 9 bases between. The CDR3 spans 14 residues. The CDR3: CASSLIGDYNEQFF. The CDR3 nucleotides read TGTGCCAGCAGCTTGATCGGGGATTACAATGAGCAGTTCTTC.

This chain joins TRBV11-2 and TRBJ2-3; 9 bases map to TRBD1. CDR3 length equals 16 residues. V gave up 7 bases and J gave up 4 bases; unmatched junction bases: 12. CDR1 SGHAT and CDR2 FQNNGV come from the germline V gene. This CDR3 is CASTLMTGGAADTQYF. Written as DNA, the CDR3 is TGTGCCAGCACCCTAATGACAGGGGGGGCGGCAGATACGCAGTATTTT.

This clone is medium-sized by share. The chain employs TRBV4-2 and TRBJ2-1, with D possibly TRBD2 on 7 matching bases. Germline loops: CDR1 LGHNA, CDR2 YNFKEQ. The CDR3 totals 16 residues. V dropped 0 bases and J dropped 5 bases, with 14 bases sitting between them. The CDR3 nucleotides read TGTGCCAGCAGCCAAGAAGAGGGCGGGGGCCACAATGAGCAGTTCTTC. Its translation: CASSQEEGGGHNEQFF.

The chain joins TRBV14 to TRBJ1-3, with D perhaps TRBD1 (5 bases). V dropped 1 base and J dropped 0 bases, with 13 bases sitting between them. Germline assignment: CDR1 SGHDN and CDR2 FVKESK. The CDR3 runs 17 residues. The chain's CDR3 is CASSQGLRGSSGNTIYF. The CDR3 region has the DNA TGTGCCAGCAGCCAAGGTTTAAGGGGAAGCTCTGGAAACACCATATATTTT.

The CDR3 coding sequence is TGTGCCAGCAGCCTCCACCGCGACACCATATACACCTTC. It translates to CASSLHRDTIYTF. The V and J genes are TRBV7-9 and TRBJ1-2; D ambiguous. V shed 5 bases and J shed 11 bases, with 18 bases lying between them. Looked up from germline, CDR1 is SEHNR and CDR2 is FQNEAQ (reference sequence). This CDR3 has 13 residues. Combining the CDR3 with reference TRBV7-9 and TRBJ1-2 gives the whole variable domain DTGVSQNPRHKITKRGQNVTFRCDPISEHNRLYWYRQTLGQGPEFLTYFQNEAQLEKSRLLSDRFSAERPKGSFSTLEIQRTEQGDSAMYLCASSLHRDTIYTFGSGTRLTVV.

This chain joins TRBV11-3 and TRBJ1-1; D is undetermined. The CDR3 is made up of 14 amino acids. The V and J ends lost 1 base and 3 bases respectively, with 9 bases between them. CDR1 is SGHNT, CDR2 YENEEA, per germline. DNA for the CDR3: TGTGCCAGCAGCTTAGGTGGCGGGTACACTGAAGCTTTCTTT. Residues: CASSLGGGYTEAFF.

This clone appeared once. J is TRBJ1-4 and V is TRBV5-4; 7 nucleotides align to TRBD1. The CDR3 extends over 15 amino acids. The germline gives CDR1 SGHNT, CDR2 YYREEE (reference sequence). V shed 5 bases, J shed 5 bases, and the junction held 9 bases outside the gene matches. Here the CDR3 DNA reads TGTGCCAGCAGGAAAGACAGGGATCAGAATGAAAAACTGTTTTTT. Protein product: CASRKDRDQNEKLFF.

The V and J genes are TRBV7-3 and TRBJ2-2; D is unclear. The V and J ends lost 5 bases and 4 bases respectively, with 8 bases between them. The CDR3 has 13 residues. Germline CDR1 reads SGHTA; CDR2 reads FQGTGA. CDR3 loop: CASSPTVTGELFF. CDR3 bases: TGTGCCAGCAGCCCCACAGTCACCGGGGAGCTGTTTTTT.

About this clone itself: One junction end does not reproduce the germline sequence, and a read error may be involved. CDR3 loop: CASRLEVQDGELFF. Written as DNA, the CDR3 is TGTGCCAGCAGATTAGAGGTTCAGGACGGGGAGCTGTTTTTT. The genes are TRBV11-3 and TRBJ2-2, with no clear D. The CDR3 contains 14 residues. Germline CDR1 and CDR2: SGHNT and YENEEA.

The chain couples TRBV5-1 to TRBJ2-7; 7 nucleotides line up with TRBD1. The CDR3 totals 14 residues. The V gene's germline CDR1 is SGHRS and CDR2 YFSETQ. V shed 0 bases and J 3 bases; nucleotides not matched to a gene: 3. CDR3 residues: CASSLAGQIYEQYF. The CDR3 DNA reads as TGCGCCAGCAGCTTGGCGGGACAGATCTACGAGCAGTACTTC.